These 10 T cell receptor beta chains share one sample of origin, sequenced in a study of beta chain features in type 1 diabetes. Overall study findings and caveats: Type 1 diabetes patients showed a moderate but significant shortening of TCRB CDR3s in all four CD4+ subsets.

What was sequenced were expressed TCRB transcripts, since all of the isolated RNA had been reverse transcribed. TCRdb keeps only in-frame clones here, not all; method: immunoSEQ multiplex PCR. The sample yields more than 250,000 clones, around 21% seen once. Their antigen targets remain unknown. Sequencing was done on a sample of naive CD4+ T cells from blood. The receptors stem from a woman aged 40 to 55 with type 1 diabetes.

The genes are TRBV5-6 and TRBJ1-4; 10 nucleotides align to TRBD1. CDR1 and CDR2 (germline): SGHDT, YYEEEE. The CDR3 has 18 residues. Unmatched junction bases numbered 17, after V lost 4 bases and J lost 8 bases. The CDR3 DNA follows: TGTGCCAGCAGCCCCGTAGGGACAGGGGTTCTTTTGGAGGAAAAACTGTTTTTT. It is translated as CASSPVGTGVLLEEKLFF.

The rearrangement links TRBV9 to TRBJ2-7; possibly TRBD1 for D (6 bases). The germline V gene has CDR1 SGDLS and CDR2 YYNGEE. V was clipped by 2 bases and J by 2 bases, with 11 bases between them. CDR3 length: 14 amino acids. The CDR3 nucleotides are TGTGCCAGCAGCGTCACACAGGGACCCTACGAGCAGTACTTC. As protein: CASSVTQGPYEQYF. The full variable domain, completed using reference TRBV9 and TRBJ2-7, is DSGVTQTPKHLITATGQRVTLRCSPRSGDLSVYWYQQSLDQGLQFLIQYYNGEERAKGNILERFSAQQFPDLHSELNLSSLELGDSALYFCASSVTQGPYEQYFGPGTRLTVT.

This clone has only a few counts. The rearrangement joins TRBV5-4 to TRBJ1-1; tentative D call: TRBD1 (6 bases). Trimming pared 4 bases from V and 0 bases from J, leaving 13 bases between. CDR3 length equals 15 residues. Germline V gene lookup returns CDR1 SGHNT and CDR2 YYREEE (reference sequence). The CDR3 coding sequence is TGTGCCAGCAGCATAGGACAGAAACTGAACACTGAAGCTTTCTTT. The encoded protein is CASSIGQKLNTEAFF.

The chain carries TRBV28 and TRBJ2-5; D is perhaps TRBD2 (5 bases). There are 12 residues in the CDR3. V was shortened by 5 bases and J by 4 bases, with 8 bases between the two germline ends. Germline values: CDR1 MDHEN, CDR2 SYDVKM. CDR3 nucleotides: TGTGCCAGCAGTGCGGGCTTAGAGACCCAGTACTTC. Translated, it gives CASSAGLETQYF.

The V and J genes are TRBV7-3 and TRBJ1-2, with D unresolved. The V and J ends lost 3 bases and 5 bases respectively, with 10 bases between them. Germline CDR1 is SGHTA and CDR2 is FQGTGA. The CDR3 length is 13 residues. CDR3 sequence: CASSFGREYGYTF. CDR3 DNA sequence: TGTGCCAGCAGCTTTGGGAGAGAATATGGCTACACCTTC.

This clone has just a few counts. This chain uses TRBV4-1 with TRBJ2-2; weak D call: TRBD1 (5 bases). The CDR3 is 15 residues long. Trimming stripped 0 bases from V and 6 bases from J, with 11 bases between. CDR1 is MGHRA and CDR2 is YSYEKL in the germline V gene. This chain's CDR3 is CASSQERTPAGELFF. CDR3 coding DNA: TGCGCCAGCAGCCAAGAGAGGACACCCGCCGGGGAGCTGTTTTTT.

V is TRBV14 and J is TRBJ1-4; no clear D gene. The CDR3 extends over 14 amino acids. V was pared by 4 bases and J by 7 bases, with 13 bases between. Germline lookup yields CDR1 SGHDN and CDR2 FVKESK. CDR3 bases: TGTGCCAGCAGCCTCCCTTCCCGAGGTGAAAAACTGTTTTTT. Amino acids: CASSLPSRGEKLFF.

The chain employs TRBV18 and TRBJ1-5; a weak D match, TRBD1 (5 bases). Trimming took off 3 bases at V and 5 bases at J, with 11 bases between the two ends. The germline V gene has CDR1 KGHSH and CDR2 LQKENI. The CDR3 runs 14 residues. CDR3 protein: CASSPRTGDQPQHF. CDR3 DNA: TGTGCCAGCTCACCTCGGACGGGGGATCAGCCCCAGCATTTT.

The sample holds a few counts of this clone. The CDR3 coding sequence is TGTGCCAGCCTTAAGGGGGCCGGGGAGCTGTTTTTT. Its protein product is CASLKGAGELFF. V usage is TRBV25-1 and J usage is TRBJ2-2; D may be TRBD1 (6 bases). The ends were cut back, 8 bases at V and 6 bases at J, with 10 bases in the middle. This CDR3 has 12 amino acids. Germline V gene data show CDR1 as MGHDK and CDR2 as SYGVNS.

This sequence joins TRBV5-4 and TRBJ2-7, with D hard to call. Germline assignment: CDR1 SGHNT and CDR2 YYREEE (reference sequence). Trimming removed 7 bases from V and 0 bases from J, with 11 bases in between. The CDR3 has 13 residues. CDR3 nucleotides: TGTGCCAGCTCCGTTTATAGCTCCTACGAGCAGTACTTC. Translated: CASSVYSSYEQYF. Drawing the rest from reference TRBV5-4 and TRBJ2-7, the complete variable domain is ETGVTQSPTHLIKTRGQQVTLRCSSQSGHNTVSWYQQALGQGPQFIFQYYREEENGRGNFPPRFSGLQFPNYSSELNVNALELDDSALYLCASSVYSSYEQYFGPGTRLTVT.